This T cell receptor beta chain came from a study of blood T cell repertoires in COVID-19. Study-wide background: The United States, Italy and Spain supplied acute and convalescent COVID-19 samples. Nucleic acid was either cDNA or gDNA, and it came from T cells, B-cell-depleted T cells, or PBMCs.

Study processing details: Cell counts per sample came from amplifying reference gene primers. The protocol was immunoSEQ multiplex PCR, while the TCRdb copy is restricted to in-frame clones and leaves out a portion. V, J and clone size were drawn from that table, and D and trimming were deduced from the DNA. The table includes 90,000 to 100,000 clones, 72% detected once. The CDR3 totals 16 residues. V shed 5 bases, J shed 9 bases, and the junction held 13 bases outside the gene matches. Germline CDR1 is SGHAT and CDR2 is FQNNGV. The chain employs TRBV11-2 and TRBJ2-1; the match to TRBD2 covers 10 bases. Sequencing was done on a sample of peripheral blood. The sequence was obtained from a woman aged 55 to 70 in a cohort sampled during active or convalescent COVID-19. DNA for the CDR3: TGTGCCAGCAGCGCCTCCTATTCCCTAGCGGGGGTTGAGCAGTTCTTC. As protein: CASSASYSLAGVEQFF.